This T cell receptor beta chain was retrieved from a study of human T cells and chemical hapten exposure. Time point noted: pre-sensitization, week 0. Noted treatment: therapeutic diphenylcyclopropenone sensitization with weekly scalp DPC. The study's findings and limits: Following DPC sensitization, TCRs present above 1 in 1000 frequency showed no change.

Between the trimmed V and J ends, which lost 3 bases and 5 bases, there was a span of 11 bases. The length of the CDR3 is 15 residues. Germline V gene data show CDR1 as MNHNS and CDR2 as SASEGT. This clonotype was found a few times. Its antigen is unidentified. MiXCR, run by TCRdb on the RACE reads, gives a single entry per CDR3 protein. The data show around 95,000 distinct CDR3 sequences, with approximately 11% seen just once and under 3.5% held by the top ten. The receptor's source is a woman aged 60 to 75 with alopecia areata. Some clones in this sample may be carry-over from other donors' samples. V and J are TRBV6-1 and TRBJ1-6; TRBD1 is a possible D gene (6 bases). The source was whole blood, collected in connection with sensitization to the hapten diphenylcyclopropenone (DPC). The CDR3: CASSDLQGHNSPLHF. Here the CDR3 DNA reads TGTGCCAGCAGTGATCTACAGGGTCATAATTCACCCCTCCACTTT.